The source of this T cell receptor beta chain is a study of cytomegalovirus exposure and HLA in healthy donors. As for this clone: Its cognate antigen is unknown.

Study conclusions and caveats: According to the study, roughly 160 TCR beta chains were cytomegalovirus-associated. When the data were analyzed later, several of the most significant clusters appeared to be linked to common viral pathogens. TCR beta V- and J-gene trimming was later associated with a missense DCLRE1C variant.

The ends lost 4 bases at V and 6 bases at J; junction bases unmatched: 14. CDR1 is MGHDK and CDR2 is SYGVNS in the germline V gene. The CDR3 covers 16 residues. Nominal health characterized the donors when sampled, though unrecorded immune exposures were likely. A multiplex PCR was run with 60 Vbeta primers and 13 Jbeta primers. Repertoires were generated with immunoSEQ multiplex PCR, while TCRdb's copy carries only in-frame clones and drops some. The sample shows approximately 110,000 clones, 70% to 85% of them seen only once. This receptor was taken from a human donor in good health. The chain has TRBV25-1 and TRBJ1-2; 7 nucleotides line up with TRBD1. Input material: PBMCs. This CDR3 is CASSAPGTATSNGYTF. Here the CDR3 DNA reads TGTGCCAGCAGTGCGCCCGGGACAGCGACTTCTAATGGCTACACCTTC.